This TCR beta chain comes out of a study of T cells after posttransplantation cyclophosphamide. General study results and limits: Tissue-infiltrating T cells from skin or gut overlapped little with blood T cells. Later blood repertoires were often dominated by clones from the donor CD8+ memory compartment.

Controls had myeloablative marrow grafts with methotrexate and calcineurin inhibitor, sampled at 1 year. Turning to this clone: As yet, its antigen is unknown.

CDR1 and CDR2 (germline): SGHVS, FNYEAQ. The V end lost 5 bases, the J end lost 4 bases, and 17 bases lay between the germline ends. This CDR3 has 15 residues. Sequencing used immunoSEQ multiplex PCR; TCRdb keeps in-frame clones, though not all of them. The repertoire has 20,000 to 25,000 clones, roughly nine tenths of them found once; the top ten carry roughly 2%. Sequenced here: PBMCs, sampled approximately twelve months after allogeneic stem cell transplant with calcineurin inhibitor and methotrexate. The chain is built from TRBV7-6 and TRBJ1-2, with D uncertain. The sequence was collected from a female patient in her thirties or forties who received an allogeneic stem cell transplant from an unrelated donor, was CMV-positive, and had acute and chronic GVHD. Some T cells may trace back to the graft donor. Written as DNA, the CDR3 is TGTGCCAGCAGCCCCCTGATCGACTGGGTCTATGGCTACACCTTC. It translates to CASSPLIDWVYGYTF.